The 25 T cell receptor beta chains below all came from one sample that was sequenced in a study of blood T cell repertoires in COVID-19. TCRdb keeps only in-frame clones here, not all; method: immunoSEQ multiplex PCR. The sample lists about 220,000 clones; about 85% were seen once. Sequencing used peripheral blood. The receptor set was obtained from a man between 50 and 59 years old who had recovered from COVID-19.

V and J are TRBV6-5 and TRBJ1-3; maybe TRBD1 (6 bases). The CDR3 runs to 16 residues. Deletions cut 0 bases from V and 0 bases from J, with 9 bases between. Looked up from germline, CDR1 is MNHEY and CDR2 is SVGAGI. CDR3 sequence reads: CASSYSGQNSGNTIYF. CDR3 coding DNA: TGTGCCAGCAGTTACTCTGGACAGAACTCTGGAAACACCATATATTTT.

The chain recombines TRBV9 with TRBJ1-4; D possibly corresponds to TRBD1 (5 bases). Germline lookup yields CDR1 SGDLS and CDR2 YYNGEE. The V gene lost 4 bases and the J gene lost 8 bases, with 18 bases spanning the gap. The CDR3 loop spans 15 amino acids. CDR3 nucleotides: TGTGCCAGCAGCCCCTGGGGGGGGACGAGGGAAAAACTGTTTTTT. Amino acids: CASSPWGGTREKLFF.

CDR3 DNA: TGTGCCAGCAGTTTATTTGGGGCTAGCGGGAGAAACGAGCAGTACTTC. The encoded protein is CASSLFGASGRNEQYF. V is TRBV27 and J is TRBJ2-7, with TRBD2 matching 10 bases. From germline, CDR1 is MNHEY and CDR2 SMNVEV (reference sequence). V dropped 1 base and J dropped 5; count of bases not matched to a gene: 8. The CDR3 totals 16 residues.

This clone came up once. V usage is TRBV5-6 and J usage is TRBJ2-2; D call uncertain. Trimming took 4 bases from V and 1 from J, leaving 5 bases between them. The germline gives CDR1 SGHDT, CDR2 YYEEEE. CDR3 length: 13 residues. For the CDR3, the DNA is TGTGCCAGCAGCGTGAGGAACACCGGGGAGCTGTTTTTT. This sequence encodes CASSVRNTGELFF.

The chain is built from TRBV28 and TRBJ1-1; D remains ambiguous. This CDR3 spans 12 amino acids. Trimming took 7 bases from V and 0 from J, leaving 6 bases between them. Germline V CDR1 and CDR2: MDHEN, SYDVKM. This CDR3 is CASKSVNTEAFF. In DNA, the CDR3 is TGTGCCAGCAAGTCAGTGAACACTGAAGCTTTCTTT.

The CDR3 protein is CASSFPQNNSPLHF. The DNA for the CDR3 is TGTGCCAGCAGTTTCCCACAGAACAATTCACCCCTCCACTTT. The rearrangement joins TRBV27 to TRBJ1-6, with D unresolved. Germline lookup yields CDR1 MNHEY and CDR2 SMNVEV (reference sequence). The CDR3 is 14 amino acids. Trimming shortened V by 3 bases and J by 7 bases, and 10 bases separated the two germline ends.

This sequence joins TRBV3-1 (or the pseudogene TRBV3-2) and TRBJ2-1; the match to TRBD2 covers 9 bases. The CDR3 covers 14 residues. Germline V CDR1 and CDR2: LGHDT, YNNKEL (reference sequence). J lost 8 bases, V lost 4 bases, and 6 bases had no gene match. For the CDR3, the DNA is TGTGCCAGCAGCCGAACCGGGACTAGCTATGAGCAGTTCTTC. Amino acids: CASSRTGTSYEQFF.

This sequence joins TRBV28 and TRBJ1-5; no clear D. The CDR3 covers 12 residues. The germline V and J ends were trimmed by 6 bases and 3 bases, with 6 bases remaining between them. Germline CDR1 and CDR2: MDHEN and SYDVKM. CDR3 in DNA: TGTGCCAGCAGCCTCCCCAATCAGCCCCAGCATTTT. Translated: CASSLPNQPQHF.

This clone was seen a single time. CDR3 region: CASSPRTVHSGANVLTF. The CDR3 DNA follows: TGTGCCAGCAGCCCCCGGACAGTGCACTCTGGGGCCAACGTCCTGACTTTC. The V and J genes are TRBV7-9 and TRBJ2-6, with TRBD1 as a possible D gene (6 bases). Germline V CDR1 and CDR2: SEHNR, FQNEAQ (reference sequence). The CDR3 totals 17 residues. Trimming took off 5 bases at V and 0 bases at J, with 14 bases between the two ends.

J is TRBJ1-2 and V is TRBV28, with no clear D. V dropped 10 bases and J dropped 4 bases, with 22 bases sitting between them. Per germline, CDR1 MDHEN and CDR2 SYDVKM. This CDR3 is built from 15 residues. CDR3 sequence reads: CATDNEAASRYGYTF. The CDR3 DNA follows: TGTGCCACTGATAATGAGGCCGCGAGTCGCTATGGCTACACCTTC.

This clone has only one observation. This chain joins TRBV5-1 and TRBJ2-7; 7 positions match TRBD1. The V segment lost 4 bases and the J segment 5 bases; nucleotides outside the gene matches: 3. Germline CDR1 and CDR2: SGHRS and YFSETQ. The length of the CDR3 is 12 residues. CDR3 coding DNA: TGCGCCAGCAGCCCAGGGACAGACGAGCAGTACTTC. The encoded protein is CASSPGTDEQYF. Looking up the rest from reference TRBV5-1 and TRBJ2-7 gives the full variable domain: KAGVTQTPRYLIKTRGQQVTLSCSPISGHRSVSWYQQTPGQGLQFLFEYFSETQRNKGNFPGRFSGRQFSNSRSEMNVSTLELGDSALYLCASSPGTDEQYFGPGTRLTVT.

The genes are TRBV27 and TRBJ1-6; 9 positions agree with TRBD1. Germline V gene lookup returns CDR1 MNHEY and CDR2 SMNVEV (reference sequence). With 4 bases clipped from V and 14 bases from J, the junction kept 15 bases outside the gene matches. The CDR3 contains 16 residues. CDR3 DNA sequence: TGTGCCAGCAGTTCGGGTTATACAGGGGGCGAGGGCACCCTCCACTTT. This codes for CASSSGYTGGEGTLHF.

The genes are TRBV19 and TRBJ2-2; 9 positions match TRBD2. This CDR3 contains 15 residues. Looked up from germline, CDR1 is LNHDA and CDR2 is SQIVND (reference sequence). The junction had 3 bases not matched to a gene; V was cut back by 5 bases and J by 2 bases. The CDR3 DNA reads TGTGCCAGTAGTGCAGCGGGAGGTAACACCGGGGAGCTGTTTTTT. This encodes CASSAAGGNTGELFF.

The V call is TRBV6-5, the J call TRBJ2-5, with D perhaps TRBD1 (6 bases). V was shortened by 7 bases and J by 2 bases, with 14 bases between the two germline ends. Germline CDR1 is MNHEY and CDR2 is SVGAGI. CDR3 size: 14 residues. CDR3 amino acids: CASKEGTPQETQYF. CDR3 DNA: TGTGCCAGCAAAGAGGGGACACCTCAAGAGACCCAGTACTTC.

The chain joins TRBV12-3 or TRBV12-4 to TRBJ1-1; tentatively, D is TRBD1 (6 bases). The CDR3 spans 13 residues. V gave up 3 bases and J gave up 5 bases, with 10 bases separating them. The CDR3 region is CASSFRGGTEAFF. The CDR3 nucleotides are TGTGCCAGCAGTTTCAGGGGAGGGACTGAAGCTTTCTTT.

The rearrangement joins TRBV18 to TRBJ2-7, with TRBD1 matching over 7 bases. Germline V CDR1 and CDR2: KGHSH, LQKENI. The length of the CDR3 is 12 residues. V dropped 6 bases and J dropped 5; count of bases not matched to a gene: 4. The CDR3 DNA reads as TGTGCCAGCTCCCTACAGGGGAACGAGCAGTACTTC. It specifies CASSLQGNEQYF.

This rearrangement joins TRBV3-1 (or the pseudogene TRBV3-2) to TRBJ1-4; 7 bases map to TRBD1. Germline lookup yields CDR1 LGHDT and CDR2 YNNKEL (reference sequence). V lost 4 bases, J lost 5 bases, and 10 bases stayed unmatched. The CDR3 has 16 residues. CDR3 nucleotides: TGTGCCAGCAGCCCTCGACAGGGAAAGGTAAATGAAAAACTGTTTTTT. Translation: CASSPRQGKVNEKLFF.

The chain recombines TRBV27 with TRBJ2-5, with 9 positions matching TRBD1. V trimming: 5 bases; J trimming: 3 bases; junction bases outside the gene matches: 4. The CDR3 runs to 14 residues. Germline lookup yields CDR1 MNHEY and CDR2 SMNVEV (reference sequence). The CDR3 DNA reads TGTGCCAGCAGTCAACGGACAGGGGAAGAGACCCAGTACTTC. It codes for CASSQRTGEETQYF.

This chain links TRBV6-1 with TRBJ2-7; 10 nucleotides align to TRBD1. From germline, CDR1 is MNHNS and CDR2 SASEGT. The CDR3 runs 16 residues. The trim removed 3 bases at V and 3 bases at J, leaving 8 bases unmatched. Here the CDR3 DNA reads TGTGCCAGCAGTGAGCGCGAGACAGGGGGCTTCTACGAGCAGTACTTC. Translating gives CASSERETGGFYEQYF.

The chain is built from TRBV19 and TRBJ2-7; 7 nucleotides agree with TRBD1. Trimming cost V 2 bases and J 1 base; bases outside gene matches: 5. The CDR3 has 15 residues. Per the germline V gene, CDR1 is LNHDA and CDR2 is SQIVND (reference sequence). Here the CDR3 DNA reads TGTGCCAGTAGTATACAGACAGGGACGTCCTACGAGCAGTACTTC. It translates to CASSIQTGTSYEQYF.

The rearrangement links TRBV28 to TRBJ1-6, with D possibly being TRBD1 (5 bases). Germline V CDR1 and CDR2: MDHEN, SYDVKM. With 3 bases removed from V and 8 bases from J, the gap between germline ends came to 14 bases. CDR3 length: 15 amino acids. The DNA of the CDR3 is TGTGCCAGCAGTTTCTCGGGGGGAGTAGATTCACCCCTCCACTTT. This sequence encodes CASSFSGGVDSPLHF.

This clone appeared a single time. The chain joins TRBV29-1 to TRBJ2-3; possible D gene TRBD2, 5 bases. CDR3 length: 11 residues. Germline CDR1 SQVTM, CDR2 ANQGSEA. Trimming shortened V by 6 bases and J by 9 bases, and 13 bases separated the two germline ends. The CDR3 sequence: CSVGIVGTQYF. CDR3 nucleotide sequence: TGCAGCGTCGGGATCGTAGGAACGCAGTATTTT.

The genes are TRBV18 and TRBJ2-1, with D maybe TRBD1 (6 bases). V lost 2 bases, J lost 0 bases, and 11 bases lay in between. Germline V CDR1 and CDR2: KGHSH, LQKENI. This CDR3 is built from 16 residues. The CDR3 coding sequence is TGTGCCAGCTCACCAGGACAGCCCCGCTCCTACAATGAGCAGTTCTTC. This gives the protein CASSPGQPRSYNEQFF.

In nucleotides, the CDR3 is TGCGCCAGCAGCTCCGCCGGGACTAGTTTCTACAATGAGCAGTTCTTC. Amino acid sequence: CASSSAGTSFYNEQFF. V and J are TRBV5-1 and TRBJ2-1; 8 positions match TRBD2. The length of the CDR3 is 16 residues. CDR1 is SGHRS and CDR2 is YFSETQ in the germline V gene. Trimming removed 3 bases from V and 3 bases from J; junction bases left unmatched: 8. Based on the CDR3 plus reference TRBV5-1 and TRBJ2-1, the full variable domain is KAGVTQTPRYLIKTRGQQVTLSCSPISGHRSVSWYQQTPGQGLQFLFEYFSETQRNKGNFPGRFSGRQFSNSRSEMNVSTLELGDSALYLCASSSAGTSFYNEQFFGPGTRLTVL.

The chain uses TRBV30 and TRBJ1-2, with 8 bases lining up with TRBD1. Germline CDR1 is GTSNPN and CDR2 is SVGIG (reference sequence). This CDR3 is 12 amino acids long. V dropped 4 bases and J dropped 7; count of bases not matched to a gene: 5. As DNA, the CDR3 is TGTGCCTGGACCCCTGGACAGGGTGGCTACACCTTC. Amino acids: CAWTPGQGGYTF.